This TCR beta chain was found in a study of cytomegalovirus exposure and HLA in healthy donors. Study results and limitations: Within the data, a cluster of highly shared sequence variants was likely a sequencing artifact. CMV serostatus was the only immune exposure information that was available.

Comments on this clone: What it recognizes is unknown.

PCR involved 60 Vbeta and 13 Jbeta primers. Sequenced by immunoSEQ multiplex PCR; TCRdb stores in-frame clones only, minus some. The table lists roughly 200,000 clones, about 88% of them singletons. Trimming stripped 8 bases from V and 5 bases from J, with 18 bases between. CDR1 and CDR2 (germline): MDHEN, SYDVKM. This CDR3 contains 14 residues. This TCR came from a woman between 25 and 40 years old in good health and CMV-seronegative. The V and J genes are TRBV28 and TRBJ1-2, with D possibly matching TRBD1 (5 bases). The sample was PBMCs. CDR3 nucleotides: TGTGCCAGCGGGGGGGTTGAGACAGTGTATGGCTACACCTTC. Amino acid sequence: CASGGVETVYGYTF.